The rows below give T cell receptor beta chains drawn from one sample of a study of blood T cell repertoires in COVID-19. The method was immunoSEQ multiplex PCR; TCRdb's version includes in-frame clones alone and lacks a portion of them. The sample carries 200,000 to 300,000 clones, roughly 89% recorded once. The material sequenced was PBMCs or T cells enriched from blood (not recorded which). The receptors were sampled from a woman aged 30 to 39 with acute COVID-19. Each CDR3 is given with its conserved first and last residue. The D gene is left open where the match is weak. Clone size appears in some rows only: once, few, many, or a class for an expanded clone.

TGTGCCAGCGTGGCAGCGGGCAGGACTGAAGCTTTCTTT | CASVAAGRTEAFF | TRBJ1-1 | . | TRBV28 | .
TGTGCCACCAGTGATTCCCTCACACCTTTCACCGGGGAGCTGTTTTTT | CATSDSLTPFTGELFF | TRBJ2-2 | . | TRBV24-1 | .
TGTGCCAGCAGTCTGATTCAGGGATATTTCTATGGCTACACCTTC | CASSLIQGYFYGYTF | TRBJ1-2 | . | TRBV5-6 | .
TGTGCCAGCAGCCCGCAGGGAATCACTGAAGCTTTCTTT | CASSPQGITEAFF | TRBJ1-1 | . | TRBV14 | .
TGTGCCAGTAGTATAGGGACAGGGGAATGGAGCAATCAGCCCCAGCATTTT | CASSIGTGEWSNQPQHF | TRBJ1-5 | TRBD1 | TRBV19 | .
TGTGCCAGCAGCGTGGGAGTGAACACTGAAGCTTTCTTT | CASSVGVNTEAFF | TRBJ1-1 | . | TRBV13 | .
TGCAGTGCTAGTGATACCGGGACAGGTTTTGAAGCTTTCTTT | CSASDTGTGFEAFF | TRBJ1-1 | TRBD1 | TRBV20-1 | few
TGTGCCAGTGCTAGCGGGGGGGTCCCGAGCTCCTACAATGAGCAGTTCTTC | CASASGGVPSSYNEQFF | TRBJ2-1 | TRBD2 | TRBV19 | once
TGTGCCAGCAGTAAAACCGGGACTAGCGCCCTCAATGAGCAGTTCTTC | CASSKTGTSALNEQFF | TRBJ2-1 | TRBD2 | TRBV7-2 | once
TGTGCCTGGAGCCAACTGGCGGGGGTCCGCGCAGATACGCAGTATTTT | CAWSQLAGVRADTQYF | TRBJ2-3 | TRBD2 | TRBV30 | .
TGCAGTCCTGGGGTGAGGGCTGGCTACACCTTC | CSPGVRAGYTF | TRBJ1-2 | . | TRBV20-1 | .
TGTGCCAGCAGCGTACGACAGGGGGGAAACACCATATATTTT | CASSVRQGGNTIYF | TRBJ1-3 | TRBD1 | TRBV9 | once
TGTGCCAGCACCCCTGGGTGGGGACAGGGATCCCTCACCCTTATGCCCCTCTATGGCTACACCTTC | CASTPGWGQGSLTLMPLYGYTF | TRBJ1-2 | TRBD1 | TRBV6-2/TRBV6-3 | once
TGTGCCAGCAGCGGACCGGGACAGGGGTATGAAAAACTGTTTTTT | CASSGPGQGYEKLFF | TRBJ1-4 | TRBD1 | TRBV9 | .
TGTGCCAGCAGCTCCTTTAGAGGAACTAGCGGGGGGGTCGATGAGCAGTTCTTC | CASSSFRGTSGGVDEQFF | TRBJ2-1 | TRBD2 | TRBV7-9 | .
TGTGCCAGCAGCCAAGATTTGACTTTTAACACTGAAGCTTTCTTT | CASSQDLTFNTEAFF | TRBJ1-1 | . | TRBV3-1/TRBV3-2 | many
TGTGCCTGGAGTATCGACAGGGAGGTCGGGGAGCTGTTTTTT | CAWSIDREVGELFF | TRBJ2-2 | . | TRBV30 | .
TGTGCCAGCAGTGTCCAGCGGGGGGGCCAAGAGACCCAGTACTTC | CASSVQRGGQETQYF | TRBJ2-5 | TRBD2 | TRBV2 | .
TGTGCCAGCGTGGGGCAGCAAGGGCCCAAAAACATTCAGTACTTC | CASVGQQGPKNIQYF | TRBJ2-4 | . | TRBV11-2 | .
TGTGCCAGTAACAGGGGGCAGCAGCCCCAGCATTTT | CASNRGQQPQHF | TRBJ1-5 | TRBD1 | TRBV19 | .
TGTGCCAGCAGCTTGGGACGGGGTATGGGCTACACCTTC | CASSLGRGMGYTF | TRBJ1-2 | . | TRBV5-6 | .
TGTGCCAGCTCACCACTAGCGGGGGCCCTCACAGATACGCAGTATTTT | CASSPLAGALTDTQYF | TRBJ2-3 | TRBD2 | TRBV18 | .
TGTGCCAGTAGTATAGAGGCAGGTCACAATCAGCCCCAGCATTTT | CASSIEAGHNQPQHF | TRBJ1-5 | . | TRBV19 | .
TGCAGCGTTGAAGGGTTGGGACAGGGCACCGGGGAGCTGTTTTTT | CSVEGLGQGTGELFF | TRBJ2-2 | TRBD1 | TRBV29-1 | .
TGCGCCAGCAGCGCTGACAGGGGGAAGAACACTGAAGCTTTCTTT | CASSADRGKNTEAFF | TRBJ1-1 | TRBD1 | TRBV5-1 | .
TGCGCCAGCAGCCAAAGGATTGCAGGGCTCAGGGGCACTGAAGCTTTCTTT | CASSQRIAGLRGTEAFF | TRBJ1-1 | . | TRBV4-3 | .
TGTGCCAGCAGCTTGAGTCGGGCCTACGAGCAGTACTTC | CASSLSRAYEQYF | TRBJ2-7 | . | TRBV5-5 | .
TGTGCCAGCAGTTACTCAGCAGGGGGTAGCATTCAGTACTTC | CASSYSAGGSIQYF | TRBJ2-4 | TRBD1 | TRBV6-5 | .